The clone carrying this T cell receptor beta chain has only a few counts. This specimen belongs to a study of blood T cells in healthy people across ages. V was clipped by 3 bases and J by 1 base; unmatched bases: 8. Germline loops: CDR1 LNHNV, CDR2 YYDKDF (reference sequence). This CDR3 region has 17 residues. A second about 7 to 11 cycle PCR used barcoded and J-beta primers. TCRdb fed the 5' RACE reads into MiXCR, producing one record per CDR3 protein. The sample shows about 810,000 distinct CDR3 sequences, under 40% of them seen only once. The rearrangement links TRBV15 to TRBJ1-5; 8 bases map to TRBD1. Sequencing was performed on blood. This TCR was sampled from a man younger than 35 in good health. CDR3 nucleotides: TGTGCCACCAGCAGGGGATTCTACAGGGGGAGCAATCAGCCCCAGCATTTT. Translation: CATSRGFYRGSNQPQHF.